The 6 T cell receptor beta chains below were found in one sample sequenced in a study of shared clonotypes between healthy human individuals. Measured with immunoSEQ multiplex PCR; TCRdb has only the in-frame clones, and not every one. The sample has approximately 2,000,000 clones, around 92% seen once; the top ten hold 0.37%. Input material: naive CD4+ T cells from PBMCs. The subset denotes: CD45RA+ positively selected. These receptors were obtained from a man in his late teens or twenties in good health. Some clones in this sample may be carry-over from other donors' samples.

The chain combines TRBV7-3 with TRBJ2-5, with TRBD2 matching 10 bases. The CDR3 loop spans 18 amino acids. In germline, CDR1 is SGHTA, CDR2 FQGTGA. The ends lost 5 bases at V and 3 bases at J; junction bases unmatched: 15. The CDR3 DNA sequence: TGTGCCAGCAGCCCTACCCCTAGCGGGAGCTTCGGGAAAGAGACCCAGTACTTC. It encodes CASSPTPSGSFGKETQYF.

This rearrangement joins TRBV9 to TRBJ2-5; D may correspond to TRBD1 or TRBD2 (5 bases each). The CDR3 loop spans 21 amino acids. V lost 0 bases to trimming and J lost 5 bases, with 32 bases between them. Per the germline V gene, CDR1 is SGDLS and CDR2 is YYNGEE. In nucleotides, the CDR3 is TGTGCCAGCAGCGTAGGGGAACGAAGCACGGGACCCATAGATAGGTGGGAGACCCAGTACTTC. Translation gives CASSVGERSTGPIDRWETQYF.

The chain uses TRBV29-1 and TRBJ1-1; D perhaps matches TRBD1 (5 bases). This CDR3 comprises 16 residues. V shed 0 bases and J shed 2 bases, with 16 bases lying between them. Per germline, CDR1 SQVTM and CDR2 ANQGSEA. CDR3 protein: CSVEDWGMFFNTEAFF. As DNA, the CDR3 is TGCAGCGTTGAAGATTGGGGGATGTTTTTTAACACTGAAGCTTTCTTT.

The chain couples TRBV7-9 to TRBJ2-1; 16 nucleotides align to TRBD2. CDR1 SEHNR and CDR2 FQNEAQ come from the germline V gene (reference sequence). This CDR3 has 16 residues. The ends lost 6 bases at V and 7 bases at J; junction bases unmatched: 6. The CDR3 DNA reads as TGTGCCAGCAGGACGCCGGGACTAGCGGGAGGGAATGAGCAGTTCTTC. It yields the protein CASRTPGLAGGNEQFF.

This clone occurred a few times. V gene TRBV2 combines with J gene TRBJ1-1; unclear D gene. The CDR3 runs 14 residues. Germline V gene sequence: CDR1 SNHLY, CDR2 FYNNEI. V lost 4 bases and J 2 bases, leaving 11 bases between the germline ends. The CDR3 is CASSVTRLNTEAFF. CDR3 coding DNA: TGTGCCAGCAGTGTTACAAGATTAAACACTGAAGCTTTCTTT. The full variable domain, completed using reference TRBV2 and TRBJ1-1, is EPEVTQTPSHQVTQMGQEVILRCVPISNHLYFYWYRQILGQKVEFLVSFYNNEISEKSEIFDDQFSVERPDGSNFTLKIRSTKLEDSAMYFCASSVTRLNTEAFFGQGTRLTVV.

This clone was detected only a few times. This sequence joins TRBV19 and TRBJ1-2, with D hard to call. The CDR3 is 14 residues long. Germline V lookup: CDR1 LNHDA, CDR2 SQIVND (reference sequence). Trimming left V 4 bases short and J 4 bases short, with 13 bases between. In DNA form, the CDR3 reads TGTGCCAGTAGTACCCCGACGCTTTCCTATGGCTACACCTTC. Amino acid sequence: CASSTPTLSYGYTF.